Sequencing of this T cell receptor beta chain was carried out in a study of Graves' ophthalmopathy and Graves' hyperthyroidism (dated by TCRdb to between 2017 and 2018). A note on the overall study: Peripheral blood was collected before any treatment was given, at the time of initial diagnosis. The study used signatures of the TCR beta repertoire to tell Graves' ophthalmopathy apart from Graves' hyperthyroidism and to predict which patients would progress to ophthalmopathy. In total, 135 blood samples were TCR-sequenced: 40 to 45 ophthalmopathy, 75 hyperthyroidism and roughly 17 hyperthyroidism-to-ophthalmopathy patients. A discovery set of about 99 patients (43 ophthalmopathy, about 59 stable hyperthyroidism) was enrolled to explore V-J signatures distinguishing ophthalmopathy from hyperthyroidism. For independent validation, a separate cohort was made up of around 18 hyperthyroidism patients plus 17 patients who later progressed from hyperthyroidism to ophthalmopathy. In several hyperthyroidism patients, the T-cell repertoires found in thyroid tissue were compared with those found in blood. Following sampling, methimazole starting at 30 mg daily was administered to hyperthyroidism patients, and high-dose intravenous methylprednisolone was administered to ophthalmopathy patients. The approximately 90 discovery patients were divided at random into training and test sets in a 7:3 ratio.

A patient counted as having stable hyperthyroidism if there was no progression to ophthalmopathy within 18 months of follow-up. Hyperthyroidism patients were newly diagnosed, with disease duration under 2 months, and aged 18 to 65 years. Patients were excluded if they had other autoimmune diseases, uncontrolled infections, pregnancy or lactation. Diagnosis was based on clinical symptoms, serum thyroxine, TRAb, thyroid ultrasound and orbital computed tomography. Using Ficoll-Paque density gradient centrifugation, PBMCs were isolated from about 9.4 ml of fresh peripheral blood. Total RNA was extracted using Trizol reagent, and RNA quality was checked on an Agilent 2100 Bioanalyzer. Including cysteine and phenylalanine, the CDR3 has 13 amino acids. Kept here is only the CDR3 DNA, which spans 39 bases and is read in frame from base 1. From a lookup of the germline V gene (reference sequence), CDR1 and CDR2 are MNHEY and SMNVEV.

Overall study results and their limits: No statistical method was used to set the sample size in advance, and the investigators knew which group each participant was assigned to. In validation, the model predicted ophthalmopathy progression with about 71% sensitivity and 72.22% specificity; some 13 predicted patients were CT-confirmed with GO in a median of approximately six months. Most expanded thyroid clonotypes with a frequency above 0.001 also appeared in blood, which suggests that blood repertoires may reflect the immune response in the thyroid. The 13-signature model separated ophthalmopathy from stable hyperthyroidism with 87.88% sensitivity and around 81% specificity in cross-validation, and 80%/75% in the test set.

For repertoire sequencing, the TCR beta CDR3 regions were amplified from RNA transcripts. HTBI primers and the Qiagen OneStep RT-PCR kit were used in a first-round RT-PCR, which was followed by a second-round multiplex PCR, size selection and purification. Libraries were sequenced paired-end with 100 bp reads on an Illumina HiSeq2000. From the authors' description of their analysis: Reads were processed with SOAPnuke, discarding reads with adapters, uncalled bases, mean Phred below 15, or no exact constant-primer or identifier match. COPE v1.2.5 was used to merge high-quality paired reads. Clonotypes were defined as unique nucleotide sequences and were aligned to IMGT TRB V, D and J references using MiTCR v1.1. Only V-J combinations with frequency above 0.0001 were analysed, covering 98% to 99.2% of repertoires. For each V-J combination, a TCR clonal expansion and chaos score was defined as F50 clonal expansion divided by the chaos observed in the TCRdist matrix. Features were reduced by Welch's t-statistics and random forest to roughly 14 V-J combinations, which fed a naive Bayes classifier. The Morisita-Horn index was used to measure how similar the thyroid and blood repertoires were. The public reads were quality trimmed at Q25 with fastp and then assembled into clones with MiXCR by TCRdb, keeping productive beta chains. Records with the same CDR3 protein are collapsed into one entry carrying the most frequent genes and DNA. What appears here as the V and J calls and clone size reflects TCRdb's work, not the paper's. The sample data list 400,000 or so distinct CDR3 sequences, and 15% of these were observed just once. About 7.3% of the sample belongs to the ten largest clones.

In its sample, this clonotype was seen many times. Its specific antigen is unknown. At one end the junction does not follow the germline gene, possibly because of a read error. The rearranged chain carries TRBV27 and TRBJ2-2, with TRBD2 as a weak D call on 6 bases. Material: peripheral blood. This clonotype was sampled from a woman between 18 and 29 years old with stable Graves' hyperthyroidism. Donor details come from another sample of the same person, matched by shared clones. The sequence in DNA is TGTGCCAGCAGTTTACCTTACACCGGGGGGCTGTTTTTT. It encodes CASSLPYTGGLFF.